This TCR beta chain is drawn from a study of cytomegalovirus exposure and HLA in healthy donors. Overall study: Among the roughly 400 genotyped donors, around 85% were placed in the Caucasian-associated ancestry cluster.

As concerns this clone: As yet, its antigen is unknown.

Amplification used 60 Vbeta primers and 13 Jbeta primers. Some clones are missing from TCRdb's copy, which holds only in-frame ones; the method was immunoSEQ multiplex PCR. The top ten clones hold approximately 4% of a sample with fewer than 150,000 clones, about 76% of them seen once. Study outcomes and limitations: HLA restriction was apparent for most CMV-associated TCR beta chains in a later analysis. An analysis done earlier found most TCR beta V segments productive about 87% or about 30% of the time. Reports credit the classifier with highly specific, highly sensitive diagnosis of cytomegalovirus status.

Germline lookup yields CDR1 WSHSY and CDR2 SAAADI. With V trimmed by 7 bases and J by 4 bases, 4 bases remained unmatched. The CDR3 extends over 13 amino acids. The V call is TRBV10-2, the J call TRBJ2-7; TRBD1 matches at 10 bases. What was sequenced was PBMCs. The clonotype was recovered from a man aged 18 to 30 in good health and CMV-seronegative. The CDR3 spells CASTLGQGYEQYF. The DNA of the CDR3 is TGCGCCAGCACACTGGGACAGGGGTACGAGCAGTACTTC.